This passage covers 18 T cell receptor beta chains from one sample sequenced in a study of blood T cell repertoires in COVID-19. This table comes from immunoSEQ multiplex PCR, and its TCRdb copy is limited to in-frame clones, with some not included. Counted here are about 99,000 clones, roughly 90% occurring once; the ten biggest clones make up 17%. The sequenced sample was peripheral blood. These receptors were collected from a woman of 80 years or more in a cohort sampled during active COVID-19.

The J gene is TRBJ2-3, the V gene TRBV7-2, with 8 bases matching TRBD2. Trimming cost V 2 bases and J 0 bases; bases outside gene matches: 7. This CDR3 spans 17 amino acids. Germline V gene sequence: CDR1 SGHTA, CDR2 FQGNSA. CDR3 coding DNA: TGTGCCAGCAGCTTACGGGAGGGCCATAGTAGCACAGATACGCAGTATTTT. Protein product: CASSLREGHSSTDTQYF.

The chain recombines TRBV13 with TRBJ1-6; possibly TRBD1 for D (6 bases). The CDR3 consists of 15 residues. Trimming took 5 bases from V and 7 from J, leaving 15 bases between them. Per germline, CDR1 PRHDT and CDR2 FYEKMQ (reference sequence). The CDR3: CASSPGTNRNSPLHF. The CDR3, as DNA: TGTGCCAGCAGCCCCGGGACAAATCGGAATTCACCCCTCCACTTT.

The chain recombines TRBV7-9 with TRBJ2-1; 11 bases fit TRBD2. The CDR3 runs to 15 residues. The V and J ends lost 5 bases and 3 bases, in that order; junction bases with no gene match: 3. Germline values: CDR1 SEHNR, CDR2 FQNEAQ (reference sequence). The DNA for the CDR3 is TGTGCCAGCAGCGTCGGACTAGCGGGCTACAATGAGCAGTTCTTC. It translates to CASSVGLAGYNEQFF.

The rearrangement links TRBV24-1 to TRBJ2-1; D is possibly TRBD1 (5 bases). Trimming stripped 3 bases from V and 0 bases from J, with 11 bases between. The CDR3 consists of 16 residues. Looked up from germline, CDR1 is KGHDR and CDR2 is SFDVKD. CDR3 DNA sequence: TGTGCCACCAGTGATAGGGGCGGTAGCTCCTACAATGAGCAGTTCTTC. Protein sequence: CATSDRGGSSYNEQFF.

The gene calls are TRBV7-2 and TRBJ2-1; D unclear. Per the germline V gene, CDR1 is SGHTA and CDR2 is FQGNSA. V gave up 1 base and J gave up 14 bases, with 9 bases separating them. The CDR3 covers 11 residues. In DNA form, the CDR3 reads TGTGCCAGCAGCTTAGGTCTAGGAAAGTTCTTC. Protein: CASSLGLGKFF. The whole variable domain, filled in from reference TRBV7-2 and TRBJ2-1, reads GAGVSQSPSNKVTEKGKDVELRCDPISGHTALYWYRQSLGQGLEFLIYFQGNSAPDKSGLPSDRFSAERTGGSVSTLTIQRTQQEDSAVYLCASSLGLGKFFGPGTRLTVL.

This clone appeared once. This rearrangement joins TRBV7-9 to TRBJ1-5, with TRBD1 identical over 8 bases. The CDR3 consists of 15 residues. The V gene's germline CDR1 is SEHNR and CDR2 FQNEAQ (reference sequence). With V trimmed by 7 bases and J by 2 bases, 7 bases remained unmatched. The CDR3 here is CASTTGTGGNQPQHF. CDR3 DNA sequence: TGTGCCAGCACCACCGGGACAGGAGGCAATCAGCCCCAGCATTTT.

This rearrangement joins TRBV6-5 to TRBJ2-7, with D tentatively TRBD1 (5 bases). Germline CDR1 and CDR2: MNHEY and SVGAGI. The CDR3 sequence is 12 residues long. Deletions cut 4 bases from V and 3 bases from J, with 7 bases between. The CDR3 nucleotides read TGTGCCAGCAGTTCCGACAGCTACGAGCAGTACTTC. Protein product: CASSSDSYEQYF.

The chain employs TRBV10-1 and TRBJ2-2; D remains unclear. CDR3 length: 17 residues. With 4 bases removed from V and 1 base from J, the gap between germline ends came to 16 bases. The germline V gene has CDR1 WNHNN and CDR2 SYGVQD (reference sequence). CDR3 sequence: CASSGPSRQLNTGELFF. The CDR3 region has the DNA TGCGCCAGCAGTGGTCCTAGTAGGCAACTGAACACCGGGGAGCTGTTTTTT.

The rearrangement links TRBV5-1 to TRBJ1-3, with TRBD1 matching 8 bases. Germline CDR1 is SGHRS and CDR2 is YFSETQ. V lost 6 bases to trimming and J lost 7 bases; unmatched junction nucleotides: 9. The CDR3 totals 14 residues. The CDR3 nucleotides read TGCGCCAGCACCTTCGACAGGGGAGATAACACCATATATTTT. It is translated as CASTFDRGDNTIYF.

The chain's CDR3 is CASRPAGVPLTQYF. The CDR3 nucleotides are TGTGCCAGTCGGCCAGCGGGGGTCCCCTTGACCCAGTACTTC. V is TRBV19 and J is TRBJ2-5; 8 bases agree with TRBD2. V was clipped by 8 bases and J by 7 bases; unmatched bases: 12. The CDR3 is made up of 14 amino acids. The V gene's germline CDR1 is LNHDA and CDR2 SQIVND (reference sequence). The full variable domain, in which reference TRBV19 and TRBJ2-5 provide the parts outside the CDR3, is DGGITQSPKYLFRKEGQNVTLSCEQNLNHDAMYWYRQDPGQGLRLIYYSQIVNDFQKGDIAEGYSVSREKKESFPLTVTSAQKNPTAFYLCASRPAGVPLTQYFGPGTRLLVL.

This chain uses TRBV13 with TRBJ2-7; 9 nucleotides match TRBD1. CDR3 size: 15 residues. Per germline, CDR1 PRHDT and CDR2 FYEKMQ (reference sequence). The V gene end was trimmed by 4 bases and the J gene end by 3 bases; junction bases not matched to a gene: 7. The CDR3 sequence: CASSSGQGRFYEQYF. The CDR3 DNA is TGTGCCAGCAGCTCGGGACAGGGCCGCTTCTACGAGCAGTACTTC.

The chain couples TRBV30 to TRBJ2-6; TRBD2 might be the D (5 bases). CDR3 length equals 17 residues. CDR1 is GTSNPN, CDR2 SVGIG, per germline (reference sequence). Deletions cut 0 bases from V and 0 bases from J, with 12 bases between. The DNA for the CDR3 is TGTGCCTGGAGTGTACGGTACACTAGCTCTGGGGCCAACGTCCTGACTTTC. Translation gives CAWSVRYTSSGANVLTF. The variable domain in full, with the rest retrieved from reference TRBV30 and TRBJ2-6, is SQTIHQWPATLVQPVGSPLSLECTVEGTSNPNLYWYRQAAGRGLQLLFYSVGIGQISSEVPQNLSASRPQDRQFILSSKKLLLSDSGFYLCAWSVRYTSSGANVLTFGAGSRLTVL.

This clone was picked up a small number of times. This sequence joins TRBV4-1 and TRBJ2-6; D is undetermined. V lost 4 bases and J lost 0, with 10 bases in between. The CDR3 is 16 residues long. The germline V gene encodes CDR1 MGHRA and CDR2 YSYEKL. In DNA form, the CDR3 reads TGCGCCAGCAGCCTGGATGAGGTCTCTGGGGCCAACGTCCTGACTTTC. Translated: CASSLDEVSGANVLTF.

The chain has TRBV12-5 and TRBJ2-5; 12 bases line up with TRBD1. Germline CDR1 and CDR2: LGHNT and FRNRAP. The CDR3 consists of 15 residues. The V segment lost 1 base and the J segment 11 bases; nucleotides outside the gene matches: 8. The CDR3 loop is CASGLGRDRGHHQYF. CDR3 in DNA: TGTGCTAGTGGTTTGGGCCGGGACAGGGGGCACCATCAGTACTTC.

The CDR3 loop reads CASSIPTGNTEAFF. In DNA form, the CDR3 reads TGTGCCAGCAGCATCCCGACAGGGAACACTGAAGCTTTCTTT. The chain combines TRBV5-4 with TRBJ1-1; a weak D match, TRBD1 (6 bases). The germline V gene encodes CDR1 SGHNT and CDR2 YYREEE (reference sequence). Trimming removed 4 bases from V and 1 base from J, with 11 bases in between. CDR3 length: 14 residues.

This clone was seen once. The gene calls are TRBV5-1 and TRBJ2-5; no firm D call. Germline V gene lookup returns CDR1 SGHRS and CDR2 YFSETQ. V gave up 2 bases and J gave up 0 bases, with 5 bases separating them. The CDR3 runs to 13 residues. This chain's CDR3 is CASSFMYQETQYF. DNA for the CDR3: TGCGCCAGCAGCTTTATGTACCAAGAGACCCAGTACTTC.

The chain joins TRBV2 to TRBJ1-2; D perhaps matches TRBD1 (6 bases). Trimming took off 7 bases at V and 5 bases at J, with 23 bases between the two ends. This CDR3 region has 16 residues. CDR1 SNHLY and CDR2 FYNNEI come from the germline V gene. CDR3 sequence: CASTPEAGALLYGYTF. CDR3 coding DNA: TGTGCCAGCACCCCTGAAGCAGGGGCGCTTTTATATGGCTACACCTTC.

The rearrangement joins TRBV5-8 to TRBJ2-7; tentative D call: TRBD2 (6 bases). This CDR3 has 16 amino acids. V lost 6 bases and J lost 0, with 19 bases in between. Germline V gene lookup returns CDR1 SGHTS and CDR2 YDEGEE. The CDR3 region is CASTIGGGLVSYEQYF. CDR3 DNA sequence: TGTGCCAGCACCATTGGGGGAGGTCTGGTCTCCTACGAGCAGTACTTC.